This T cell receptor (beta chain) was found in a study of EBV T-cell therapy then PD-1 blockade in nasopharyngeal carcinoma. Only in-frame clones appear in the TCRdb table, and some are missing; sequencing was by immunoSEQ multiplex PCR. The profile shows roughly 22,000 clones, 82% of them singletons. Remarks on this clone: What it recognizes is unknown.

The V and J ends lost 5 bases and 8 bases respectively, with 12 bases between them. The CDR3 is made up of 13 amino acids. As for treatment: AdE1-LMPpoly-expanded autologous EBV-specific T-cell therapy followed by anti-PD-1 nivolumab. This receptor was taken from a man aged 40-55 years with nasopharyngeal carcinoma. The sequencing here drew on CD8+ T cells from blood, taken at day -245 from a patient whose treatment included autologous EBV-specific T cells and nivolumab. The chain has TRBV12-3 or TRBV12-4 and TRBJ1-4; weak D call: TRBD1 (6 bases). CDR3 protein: CASSLQGGEKLFF. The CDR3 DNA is TGTGCCAGCAGTCTACAGGGAGGAGAAAAACTGTTTTTT.